The 2 T cell receptor beta chains below all came from one sample that was sequenced in a study of graft-versus-host responses after intestinal transplantation. No antigen is known for these receptors. Some clones are missing from TCRdb's copy, which holds only in-frame ones; the method was immunoSEQ multiplex PCR. Of roughly 120,000 clones detected, about nine tenths appear once; the ten largest clones hold about 0.18%. The input for sequencing was unstimulated CD4+ T cells sorted from spleen or lymph node cells, taken before intestinal transplant. These TCRs come from a human donor who received an intestinal transplant.

This sequence joins TRBV30 and TRBJ1-3; TRBD1 aligns across 7 bases. The CDR3 is 12 amino acids. With V trimmed by 4 bases and J by 8 bases, 5 bases remained unmatched. Germline CDR1 reads GTSNPN; CDR2 reads SVGIG (reference sequence). CDR3 protein: CAWNDRAHTIYF. As DNA, the CDR3 is TGTGCCTGGAACGACAGGGCGCACACCATATATTTT.

Written as DNA, the CDR3 is TGTGCCAGCAGTTACTCGACATCGGGGGCTTTCTTT. This translates into CASSYSTSGAFF. V gene TRBV6-6 combines with J gene TRBJ1-1; D is undetermined. Trimming removed 0 bases at V and 11 bases at J, with 10 bases between. From germline, CDR1 is MNHNY and CDR2 SVGAGI (reference sequence). CDR3 size: 12 residues.